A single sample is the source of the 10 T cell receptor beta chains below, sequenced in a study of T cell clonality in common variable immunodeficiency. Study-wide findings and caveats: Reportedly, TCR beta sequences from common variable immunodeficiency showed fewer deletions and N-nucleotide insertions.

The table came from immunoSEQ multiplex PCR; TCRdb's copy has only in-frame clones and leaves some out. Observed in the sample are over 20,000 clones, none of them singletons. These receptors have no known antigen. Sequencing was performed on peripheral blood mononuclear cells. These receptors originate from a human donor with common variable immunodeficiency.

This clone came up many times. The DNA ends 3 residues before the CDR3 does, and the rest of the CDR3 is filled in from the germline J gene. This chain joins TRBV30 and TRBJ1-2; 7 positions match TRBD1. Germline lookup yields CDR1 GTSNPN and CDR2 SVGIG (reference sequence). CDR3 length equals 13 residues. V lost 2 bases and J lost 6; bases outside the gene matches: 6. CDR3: CAWSWRGQNGYTF. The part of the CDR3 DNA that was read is TGTGCCTGGAGTTGGAGGGGGCAGAATGGC.

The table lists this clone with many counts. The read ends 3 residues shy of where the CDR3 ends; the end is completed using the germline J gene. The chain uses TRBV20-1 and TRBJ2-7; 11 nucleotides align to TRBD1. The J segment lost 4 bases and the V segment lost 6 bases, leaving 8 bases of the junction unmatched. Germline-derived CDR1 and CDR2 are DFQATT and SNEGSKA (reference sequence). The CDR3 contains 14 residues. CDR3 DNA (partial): TGCAGTGCCAGAAGGACAGGGGGCATGTACGAG. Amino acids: CSARRTGGMYE. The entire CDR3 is CSARRTGGMYEQYF.

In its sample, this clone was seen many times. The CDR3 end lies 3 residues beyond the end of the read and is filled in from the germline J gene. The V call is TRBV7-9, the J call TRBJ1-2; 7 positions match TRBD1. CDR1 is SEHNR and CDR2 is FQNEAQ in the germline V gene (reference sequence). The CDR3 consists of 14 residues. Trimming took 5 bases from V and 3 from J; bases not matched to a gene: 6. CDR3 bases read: TGTGCCAGCAGCGACAGGGTTAAGGACTATGGC. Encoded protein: CASSDRVKDYG. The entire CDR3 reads CASSDRVKDYGYTF. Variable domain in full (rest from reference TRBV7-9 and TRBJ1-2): DTGVSQNPRHKITKRGQNVTFRCDPISEHNRLYWYRQTLGQGPEFLTYFQNEAQLEKSRLLSDRFSAERPKGSFSTLEIQRTEQGDSAMYLCASSDRVKDYGYTFGSGTRLTVV.

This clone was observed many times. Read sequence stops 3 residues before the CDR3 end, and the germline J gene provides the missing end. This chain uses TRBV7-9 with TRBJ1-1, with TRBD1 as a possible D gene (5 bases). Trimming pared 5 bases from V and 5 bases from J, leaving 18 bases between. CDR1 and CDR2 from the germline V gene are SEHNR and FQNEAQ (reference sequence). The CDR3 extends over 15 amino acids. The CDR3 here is CASSPGISRGTEAFF. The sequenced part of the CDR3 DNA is TGTGCCAGCAGCCCCGGTATAAGTAGGGGTACTGAA.

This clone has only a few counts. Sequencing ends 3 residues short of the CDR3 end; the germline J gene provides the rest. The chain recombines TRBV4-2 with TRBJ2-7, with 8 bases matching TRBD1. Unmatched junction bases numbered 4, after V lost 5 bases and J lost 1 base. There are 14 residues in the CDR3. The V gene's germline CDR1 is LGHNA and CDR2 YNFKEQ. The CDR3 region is CASSLRTGSYEQYF. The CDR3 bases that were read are TGTGCCAGCAGCTTACGGACAGGGTCCTACGAG.

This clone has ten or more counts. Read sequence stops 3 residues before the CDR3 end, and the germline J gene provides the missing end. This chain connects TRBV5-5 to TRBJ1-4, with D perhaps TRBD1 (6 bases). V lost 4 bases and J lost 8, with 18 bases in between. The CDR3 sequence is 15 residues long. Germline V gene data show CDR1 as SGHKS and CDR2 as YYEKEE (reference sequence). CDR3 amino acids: CASSKTGTNNEKLFF. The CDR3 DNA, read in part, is TGTGCCAGCAGCAAGACCGGGACAAACAACGAAAAA.

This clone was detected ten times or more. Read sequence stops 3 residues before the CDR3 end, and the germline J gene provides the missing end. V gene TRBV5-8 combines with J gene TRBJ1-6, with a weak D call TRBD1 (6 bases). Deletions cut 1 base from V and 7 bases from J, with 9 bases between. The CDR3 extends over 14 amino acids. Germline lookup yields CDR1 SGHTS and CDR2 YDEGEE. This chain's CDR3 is CASSLYRANSPLHF. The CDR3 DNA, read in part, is TGTGCCAGCAGCTTGTACAGGGCCAATTCACCC. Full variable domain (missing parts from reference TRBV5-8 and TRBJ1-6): EAGVTQSPTHLIKTRGQQATLRCSPISGHTSVYWYQQALGLGLQFLLWYDEGEERNRGNFPPRFSGRQFPNYSSELNVNALELEDSALYLCASSLYRANSPLHFGNGTRLTVT.

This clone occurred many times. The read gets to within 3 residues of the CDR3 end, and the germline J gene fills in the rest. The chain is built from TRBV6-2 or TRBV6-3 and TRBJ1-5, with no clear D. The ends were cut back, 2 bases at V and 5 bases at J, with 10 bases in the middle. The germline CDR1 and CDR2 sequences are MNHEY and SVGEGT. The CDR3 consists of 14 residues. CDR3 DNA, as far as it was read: TGTGCCAGCAGTTACGGATTCGGGGATCAGCCC. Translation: CASSYGFGDQP. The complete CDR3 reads CASSYGFGDQPQHF.

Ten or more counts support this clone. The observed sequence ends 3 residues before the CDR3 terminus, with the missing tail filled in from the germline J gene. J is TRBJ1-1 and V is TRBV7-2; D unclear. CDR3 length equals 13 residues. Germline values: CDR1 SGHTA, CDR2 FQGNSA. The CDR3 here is CASSLGSSLEAFF. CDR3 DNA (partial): TGTGCCAGCAGCTTAGGGTCTAGTCTCGAA.

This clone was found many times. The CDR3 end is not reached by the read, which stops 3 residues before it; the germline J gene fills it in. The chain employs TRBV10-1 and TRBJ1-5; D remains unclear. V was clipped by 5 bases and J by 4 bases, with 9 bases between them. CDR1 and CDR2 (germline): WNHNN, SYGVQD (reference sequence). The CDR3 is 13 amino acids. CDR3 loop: CASSLNRNQPQHF. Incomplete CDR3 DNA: TGCGCCAGCAGTTTGAACCGGAATCAGCCC.